These T cell receptor beta chains were read from a single sample in a study of blood T cells in healthy people across ages. TCRdb recomputed calls from the 5' RACE reads with MiXCR, one row per CDR3 protein. The table records about 650,000 distinct CDR3 sequences, around 32% of them present only once. Sequencing input: blood. These receptors all come from an elderly woman in good health. The CDR3 runs from the conserved cysteine through the conserved F or W. D genes are given only for firm matches. Part of the rows lack a size; the others show once, few, many or a class for expanded clones.

clone_size | d_call | j_call | v_call | cdr3_aa | cdr3_nt
many | . | TRBJ2-3 | TRBV6-2/TRBV6-3 | CASSPGSLGNTQYF | TGTGCCAGCAGCCCCGGATCCCTCGGAAATACGCAGTATTTT
many | . | TRBJ2-7 | TRBV12-3/TRBV12-4 | CASSFGREQYF | TGTGCCAGCAGTTTTGGTCGCGAGCAGTACTTC
. | . | TRBJ2-3 | TRBV9 | CASSVDGTGDTQYF | TGTGCCAGCAGCGTAGATGGGACCGGGGATACGCAGTATTTT
few | TRBD1 | TRBJ1-5 | TRBV28 | CASSPGTGLNQPQHF | TGTGCCAGCAGTCCCGGGACAGGGCTCAATCAGCCCCAGCATTTT
many | . | TRBJ1-5 | TRBV7-2 | CASSLDTNQPQHF | TGTGCCAGCAGCTTAGACACCAATCAGCCCCAGCATTTT
many | . | TRBJ2-5 | TRBV7-9 | CASGAGPLETQYF | TGTGCCAGCGGGGCGGGACCCCTGGAGACCCAGTACTTC
. | . | TRBJ2-3 | TRBV3-1 | CACSQAASSDTQYF | TGTGCCTGCAGCCAAGCGGCTAGCTCAGATACGCAGTATTTT
many | TRBD1 | TRBJ2-7 | TRBV4-3 | CASSQDTLFRDSAFLSSYEQYF | TGCGCCAGCAGCCAAGATACCTTATTCCGGGACAGCGCCTTCCTCAGCTCCTACGAGCAGTACTTC
. | . | TRBJ2-2 | TRBV7-7 | CASSFLSGSAGELFF | TGTGCTAGCAGCTTTTTGAGCGGGTCGGCCGGGGAGCTGTTTTTT
many | . | TRBJ2-7 | TRBV3-1 | CASSHEVTWHEQYF | TGTGCCAGCAGCCATGAAGTGACCTGGCACGAGCAGTACTTC
few | . | TRBJ1-5 | TRBV30 | CAWSDSSNQPQHF | TGTGCCTGGTCGGACAGCAGCAATCAGCCCCAGCATTTT
many | TRBD1 | TRBJ2-7 | TRBV5-8 | CASSQFRTGTEDDEQYF | TGTGCCAGCAGCCAGTTTCGGACCGGGACAGAGGACGACGAGCAGTACTTC
few | TRBD1 | TRBJ1-2 | TRBV20-1 | CSVERQGPSNYGYTF | TGCAGTGTTGAGAGACAGGGCCCCTCTAACTATGGCTACACCTTC
. | . | TRBJ1-4 | TRBV7-9 | CASRLGRQGSNEKLFF | TGTGCCAGCAGGCTGGGCCGGCAGGGAAGTAATGAAAAACTGTTTTTT
many | TRBD1 | TRBJ2-7 | TRBV6-6 | CATRAGGFSYEQYF | TGTGCCACCAGGGCAGGGGGTTTCTCCTACGAGCAGTACTTC
many | . | TRBJ2-5 | TRBV6-1 | CASSATGQETQYF | TGTGCCAGCAGTGCCACAGGGCAAGAGACCCAGTACTTC
. | . | TRBJ1-2 | TRBV7-9 | CASSKNTDGGGYTF | TGTGCCAGCAGCAAAAATACGGACGGGGGGGGCTACACCTTC
. | . | TRBJ2-5 | TRBV2 | CASSGRVEQYF | TGTGCCAGCAGTGGGCGGGTTGAGCAGTACTTC
many | TRBD2 | TRBJ2-3 | TRBV20-1 | CSARDSGGRDTQYF | TGCAGTGCTAGGGATAGCGGGGGGCGAGATACGCAGTATTTT
. | . | TRBJ2-7 | TRBV29-1 | CSVAIDRSSEQYF | TGCAGCGTTGCCATTGACAGGTCCTCCGAGCAGTACTTC
. | . | TRBJ2-7 | TRBV4-2 | CASSQGLMYYEQYF | TGTGCCAGCAGCCAAGGTCTTATGTACTACGAGCAGTACTTC
many | . | TRBJ1-1 | TRBV20-1 | CSASRGDRGTEAFF | TGCAGTGCAAGCCGGGGCGACCGAGGGACTGAAGCTTTCTTT
. | TRBD2 | TRBJ2-1 | TRBV24-1 | CATSDRGLAAYESSYNEQFF | TGTGCCACCAGTGACCGGGGACTAGCAGCTTATGAGAGCTCCTACAATGAGCAGTTCTTC
. | . | TRBJ2-7 | TRBV4-1 | CASSLSGRYEQYF | TGCGCCAGCAGCCTATCAGGGCGCTACGAGCAGTACTTC
many | TRBD2 | TRBJ2-7 | TRBV12-3/TRBV12-4 | CASSHPGEGQYF | TGTGCCAGCAGCCACCCCGGGGAGGGACAGTACTTC
many | TRBD1 | TRBJ2-7 | TRBV6-5 | CASSYGRGGQAISYEQYF | TGTGCCAGCAGTTACGGTAGGGGCGGACAGGCGATCTCCTACGAGCAGTACTTC
many | . | TRBJ2-7 | TRBV20-1 | CSARRDTSYEQYF | TGCAGTGCTAGACGGGACACCTCCTACGAGCAGTACTTC